A single sample gave rise to the 19 T cell receptor beta chains below, sequenced in a study of blood T cell repertoires in COVID-19 (TCRdb year 2020). The method behind the library was the immunoSEQ multiplex PCR assay. The source is immuneACCESS, and TCRdb retained only in-frame sequences with V and J called. Part of the clones is not carried over; for the studies checked, unresolved V genes explain less than half of this, and the remainder is unexplained. Across this sample there are under 450,000 clones, with 70% to 90% seen only once. Around 1.5% of the sample rests with the top ten. The sequencing input was peripheral blood. The source is a woman in her forties with COVID-19, enrolled during active disease.

CDR3 coding DNA: TGTGCCAGCAGCTTAGTGGGCAGGATTTTCTCGAACACCGGGGAGCTGTTTTTT. It translates to CASSLVGRIFSNTGELFF. The chain combines TRBV7-2 with TRBJ2-2, with D unresolved. Germline lookup yields CDR1 SGHTA and CDR2 FQGNSA. The V end was cut by 1 base, the J end by 0 bases, with 15 bases between. This CDR3 is built from 18 residues.

This clone appeared a single time. The chain has TRBV7-2 and TRBJ2-7, with TRBD1 matching over 10 bases. Germline V lookup: CDR1 SGHTA, CDR2 FQGNSA. The CDR3 runs to 15 residues. The V gene end was trimmed by 5 bases and the J gene end by 4 bases; junction bases not matched to a gene: 8. CDR3 sequence (DNA): TGTGCCAGCAGCCCAGACAGGGGGCGGCCTTACGAGCAGTACTTC. This codes for CASSPDRGRPYEQYF. Supplemented by reference TRBV7-2 and TRBJ2-7, the full variable domain reads GAGVSQSPSNKVTEKGKDVELRCDPISGHTALYWYRQSLGQGLEFLIYFQGNSAPDKSGLPSDRFSAERTGGSVSTLTIQRTQQEDSAVYLCASSPDRGRPYEQYFGPGTRLTVT.

The V and J genes are TRBV10-3 and TRBJ1-3; the match to TRBD1 covers 7 bases. CDR3 length: 14 amino acids. Germline V lookup: CDR1 ENHRY, CDR2 SYGVKD. With 6 bases clipped from V and 1 base from J, the junction kept 3 bases outside the gene matches. In nucleotides, the CDR3 is TGTGCCATCAGGCCAGGGGGGTCTGGAAACACCATATATTTT. Translation gives CAIRPGGSGNTIYF.

The chain uses TRBV19 and TRBJ1-5; D call uncertain. This CDR3 comprises 17 residues. Germline values: CDR1 LNHDA, CDR2 SQIVND (reference sequence). The germline V and J ends were trimmed by 6 bases and 3 bases, with 21 bases remaining between them. The CDR3 region has the DNA TGTGCCAGTAGGCGTTCGGTGCGGGTCAGTAACAATCAGCCCCAGCATTTT. Its translation is CASRRSVRVSNNQPQHF.

This chain connects TRBV5-1 to TRBJ2-7; TRBD1 is a possible D gene (5 bases). The CDR3 has 17 residues. Trimming pared 0 bases from V and 1 base from J, leaving 17 bases between. Germline assignment: CDR1 SGHRS and CDR2 YFSETQ. CDR3 loop: CASSLGLPKGISYEQYF. In DNA form, the CDR3 reads TGCGCCAGCAGCTTGGGTCTACCGAAGGGGATATCCTACGAGCAGTACTTC.

The chain has TRBV18 and TRBJ2-7; 8 bases are shared with TRBD1. V trimming: 2 bases; J trimming: 5 bases; junction bases outside the gene matches: 5. CDR1 and CDR2 (germline): KGHSH, LQKENI. CDR3 length: 14 residues. CDR3 sequence (DNA): TGTGCCAGCTCACCATTGGGACAGGACGACGAGCAGTACTTC. Translation gives CASSPLGQDDEQYF. Filled out from reference TRBV18 and TRBJ2-7, the complete variable domain reads NAGVMQNPRHLVRRRGQEARLRCSPMKGHSHVYWYRQLPEEGLKFMVYLQKENIIDESGMPKERFSAEFPKEGPSILRIQQVVRGDSAAYFCASSPLGQDDEQYFGPGTRLTVT.

The CDR3 loop reads CASSLFPVLGGRYNEQFF. Written as DNA, the CDR3 is TGTGCCAGCAGTTTATTCCCGGTCCTGGGAGGTCGCTACAATGAGCAGTTCTTC. The rearrangement links TRBV27 to TRBJ2-1; D perhaps matches TRBD2 (6 bases). This CDR3 has 18 residues. The germline gives CDR1 MNHEY, CDR2 SMNVEV (reference sequence). Trimming took off 1 base at V and 3 bases at J, with 19 bases between the two ends.

The rearrangement joins TRBV7-2 to TRBJ1-1; a possible D gene is TRBD1 (6 bases). Germline V gene lookup returns CDR1 SGHTA and CDR2 FQGNSA. Between the trimmed V and J ends, which lost 4 bases and 3 bases, there was a span of 12 bases. This CDR3 is 14 amino acids long. The CDR3 sequence is CASSYAGVDTEAFF. The CDR3 coding sequence is TGTGCCAGCAGCTACGCAGGGGTGGACACTGAAGCTTTCTTT. Full variable domain (missing parts from reference TRBV7-2 and TRBJ1-1): GAGVSQSPSNKVTEKGKDVELRCDPISGHTALYWYRQSLGQGLEFLIYFQGNSAPDKSGLPSDRFSAERTGGSVSTLTIQRTQQEDSAVYLCASSYAGVDTEAFFGQGTRLTVV.

The rearrangement links TRBV30 to TRBJ1-5; 8 bases align to TRBD1. The V gene's germline CDR1 is GTSNPN and CDR2 SVGIG (reference sequence). V shed 0 bases, J shed 6 bases, and the junction held 4 bases outside the gene matches. The length of the CDR3 is 14 residues. Here the CDR3 reads CAWSVQGGGQPQHF. CDR3 bases: TGTGCCTGGAGTGTACAGGGGGGCGGTCAGCCCCAGCATTTT. The whole variable domain, remainder taken from reference TRBV30 and TRBJ1-5, is SQTIHQWPATLVQPVGSPLSLECTVEGTSNPNLYWYRQAAGRGLQLLFYSVGIGQISSEVPQNLSASRPQDRQFILSSKKLLLSDSGFYLCAWSVQGGGQPQHFGDGTRLSIL.

The rearrangement uses TRBV5-1 and TRBJ1-2; 7 bases are shared with TRBD1. Trimming removed 2 bases from V and 7 bases from J; junction bases left unmatched: 8. CDR3 size: 14 residues. CDR1 is SGHRS and CDR2 is YFSETQ in the germline V gene. The CDR3 spells CASSFRQGSGGYTF. CDR3 bases: TGCGCCAGCAGCTTCAGACAGGGTTCTGGTGGCTACACCTTC.

This clone was observed a few times. One end of the junction varies from germline; a read error may be responsible. The chain joins TRBV6-2 or TRBV6-3 to TRBJ2-3, with D perhaps matching TRBD1 (5 bases). Germline CDR1 reads MNHEY; CDR2 reads SVGEGT. This CDR3 contains 14 residues. CDR3 DNA sequence: TGTGCCTGCAGTGCGACAGTGGACACAGATACGCAGTATTTT. This codes for CACSATVDTDTQYF.

The chain employs TRBV15 and TRBJ2-2, with D tentatively TRBD2 (5 bases). CDR1 is LNHNV and CDR2 is YYDKDF in the germline V gene (reference sequence). The CDR3 is 16 amino acids. Between the trimmed V and J ends, which lost 5 bases and 7 bases, there was a span of 20 bases. CDR3 sequence: CATSASASVGVGELFF. The DNA of the CDR3 is TGTGCCACCAGCGCATCGGCGTCGGTGGGAGTCGGGGAGCTGTTTTTT.

The genes are TRBV19 and TRBJ1-1; 10 nucleotides agree with TRBD1. Germline CDR1 and CDR2: LNHDA and SQIVND (reference sequence). The V segment lost 4 bases and the J segment 2 bases; nucleotides outside the gene matches: 13. CDR3 length equals 18 residues. The CDR3 spells CASSTRTGGVWANTEAFF. CDR3 in DNA: TGTGCCAGTAGTACCAGGACAGGGGGAGTGTGGGCCAACACTGAAGCTTTCTTT.

The DNA of the CDR3 is TGTGCCAGCAGCTTACGGACAGGCAACTATGGCTACACCTTC. Residues: CASSLRTGNYGYTF. This chain uses TRBV6-5 with TRBJ1-2, with 7 bases that match TRBD1. The germline CDR1 and CDR2 sequences are MNHEY and SVGAGI. V was pared by 6 bases and J by 2 bases, with 6 bases of the junction left unmatched. This CDR3 region has 14 residues.

The table lists this clone with a few counts. The gene calls are TRBV4-3 and TRBJ1-6; 8 bases fit TRBD1. V lost 6 bases and J lost 6; bases outside the gene matches: 7. Germline-derived CDR1 and CDR2 are LGHNA and YSLEER. This CDR3 comprises 15 residues. The CDR3 is CASRLQGEGNSPLHF. The CDR3 nucleotides read TGCGCCAGCAGACTACAGGGGGAGGGTAATTCACCCCTCCACTTT.

The rearrangement links TRBV6-6 to TRBJ1-5; D not resolved. CDR1 MNHNY and CDR2 SVGAGI come from the germline V gene (reference sequence). V was pared by 5 bases and J by 0 bases, with 8 bases between. The CDR3 loop spans 14 amino acids. The CDR3 is CASSHAGSNQPQHF. The CDR3 DNA reads as TGTGCCAGCAGTCACGCCGGTAGCAATCAGCCCCAGCATTTT.

The genes are TRBV7-8 and TRBJ2-5; tentative D call: TRBD2 (5 bases). CDR1 is SGHVS, CDR2 FQNEAQ, per germline. CDR3 size: 17 residues. The V end lost 7 bases, the J end lost 5 bases, and 26 bases lay between the germline ends. CDR3 amino acids: CASTTYAVVARRETQYF. The CDR3 DNA is TGTGCCAGCACCACATATGCGGTGGTCGCGAGGAGGGAGACCCAGTACTTC.

The chain links TRBV18 to TRBJ1-5, with 8 bases matching TRBD1. The germline CDR1 and CDR2 sequences are KGHSH and LQKENI. The CDR3 is made up of 16 amino acids. After removal of 2 bases from V and 1 base from J, the junction contained 4 bases not matched to a gene. Here the CDR3 DNA reads TGTGCCAGCTCACCATCTAGACAGGGGAGCAATCAGCCCCAGCATTTT. Translation gives CASSPSRQGSNQPQHF.

The J gene is TRBJ1-1, the V gene TRBV19; TRBD1 agrees at 10 bases. CDR1 is LNHDA, CDR2 SQIVND, per germline (reference sequence). The length of the CDR3 is 14 residues. V was pared by 5 bases and J by 8 bases, with 8 bases of the junction left unmatched. The CDR3 coding sequence is TGTGCCAGTAGTCTGGGGACAGGGGCCGCCGAAGCTTTCTTT. Encoded protein: CASSLGTGAAEAFF. Drawing the rest from reference TRBV19 and TRBJ1-1, the complete variable domain is DGGITQSPKYLFRKEGQNVTLSCEQNLNHDAMYWYRQDPGQGLRLIYYSQIVNDFQKGDIAEGYSVSREKKESFPLTVTSAQKNPTAFYLCASSLGTGAAEAFFGQGTRLTVV.